This entry features one T cell receptor (beta chain) sequence. Antigen: not known. Other DNA sequences in this sample translate to the same CDR3. The data were taken from a study of shared clonotypes between healthy human individuals. Broader study findings: It was the few donors that limited the genetic and exposure-history diversity represented. Only blood was sampled; tissue repertoires likely differ.

Repertoires were generated with immunoSEQ multiplex PCR, while TCRdb's copy carries only in-frame clones and drops some. The table lists hundreds of thousands of clones, around three quarters of them singletons. This receptor was taken from a woman between 40 and 50 years old in good health. Some clones in this sample may be carry-over from other donors' samples. The sequenced sample consisted of PBMCs.

The CDR3 sequence: CSVGTLQETQYF. The CDR3 region has the DNA TGCAGCGTCGGGACCCTCCAAGAGACCCAGTACTTC. The gene calls are TRBV29-1 and TRBJ2-5, with D possibly being TRBD1 or TRBD2 (5 bases each). There are 12 residues in the CDR3. V lost 6 bases, J lost 1 base, and 9 bases lay in between. Germline CDR1 is SQVTM and CDR2 is ANQGSEA.